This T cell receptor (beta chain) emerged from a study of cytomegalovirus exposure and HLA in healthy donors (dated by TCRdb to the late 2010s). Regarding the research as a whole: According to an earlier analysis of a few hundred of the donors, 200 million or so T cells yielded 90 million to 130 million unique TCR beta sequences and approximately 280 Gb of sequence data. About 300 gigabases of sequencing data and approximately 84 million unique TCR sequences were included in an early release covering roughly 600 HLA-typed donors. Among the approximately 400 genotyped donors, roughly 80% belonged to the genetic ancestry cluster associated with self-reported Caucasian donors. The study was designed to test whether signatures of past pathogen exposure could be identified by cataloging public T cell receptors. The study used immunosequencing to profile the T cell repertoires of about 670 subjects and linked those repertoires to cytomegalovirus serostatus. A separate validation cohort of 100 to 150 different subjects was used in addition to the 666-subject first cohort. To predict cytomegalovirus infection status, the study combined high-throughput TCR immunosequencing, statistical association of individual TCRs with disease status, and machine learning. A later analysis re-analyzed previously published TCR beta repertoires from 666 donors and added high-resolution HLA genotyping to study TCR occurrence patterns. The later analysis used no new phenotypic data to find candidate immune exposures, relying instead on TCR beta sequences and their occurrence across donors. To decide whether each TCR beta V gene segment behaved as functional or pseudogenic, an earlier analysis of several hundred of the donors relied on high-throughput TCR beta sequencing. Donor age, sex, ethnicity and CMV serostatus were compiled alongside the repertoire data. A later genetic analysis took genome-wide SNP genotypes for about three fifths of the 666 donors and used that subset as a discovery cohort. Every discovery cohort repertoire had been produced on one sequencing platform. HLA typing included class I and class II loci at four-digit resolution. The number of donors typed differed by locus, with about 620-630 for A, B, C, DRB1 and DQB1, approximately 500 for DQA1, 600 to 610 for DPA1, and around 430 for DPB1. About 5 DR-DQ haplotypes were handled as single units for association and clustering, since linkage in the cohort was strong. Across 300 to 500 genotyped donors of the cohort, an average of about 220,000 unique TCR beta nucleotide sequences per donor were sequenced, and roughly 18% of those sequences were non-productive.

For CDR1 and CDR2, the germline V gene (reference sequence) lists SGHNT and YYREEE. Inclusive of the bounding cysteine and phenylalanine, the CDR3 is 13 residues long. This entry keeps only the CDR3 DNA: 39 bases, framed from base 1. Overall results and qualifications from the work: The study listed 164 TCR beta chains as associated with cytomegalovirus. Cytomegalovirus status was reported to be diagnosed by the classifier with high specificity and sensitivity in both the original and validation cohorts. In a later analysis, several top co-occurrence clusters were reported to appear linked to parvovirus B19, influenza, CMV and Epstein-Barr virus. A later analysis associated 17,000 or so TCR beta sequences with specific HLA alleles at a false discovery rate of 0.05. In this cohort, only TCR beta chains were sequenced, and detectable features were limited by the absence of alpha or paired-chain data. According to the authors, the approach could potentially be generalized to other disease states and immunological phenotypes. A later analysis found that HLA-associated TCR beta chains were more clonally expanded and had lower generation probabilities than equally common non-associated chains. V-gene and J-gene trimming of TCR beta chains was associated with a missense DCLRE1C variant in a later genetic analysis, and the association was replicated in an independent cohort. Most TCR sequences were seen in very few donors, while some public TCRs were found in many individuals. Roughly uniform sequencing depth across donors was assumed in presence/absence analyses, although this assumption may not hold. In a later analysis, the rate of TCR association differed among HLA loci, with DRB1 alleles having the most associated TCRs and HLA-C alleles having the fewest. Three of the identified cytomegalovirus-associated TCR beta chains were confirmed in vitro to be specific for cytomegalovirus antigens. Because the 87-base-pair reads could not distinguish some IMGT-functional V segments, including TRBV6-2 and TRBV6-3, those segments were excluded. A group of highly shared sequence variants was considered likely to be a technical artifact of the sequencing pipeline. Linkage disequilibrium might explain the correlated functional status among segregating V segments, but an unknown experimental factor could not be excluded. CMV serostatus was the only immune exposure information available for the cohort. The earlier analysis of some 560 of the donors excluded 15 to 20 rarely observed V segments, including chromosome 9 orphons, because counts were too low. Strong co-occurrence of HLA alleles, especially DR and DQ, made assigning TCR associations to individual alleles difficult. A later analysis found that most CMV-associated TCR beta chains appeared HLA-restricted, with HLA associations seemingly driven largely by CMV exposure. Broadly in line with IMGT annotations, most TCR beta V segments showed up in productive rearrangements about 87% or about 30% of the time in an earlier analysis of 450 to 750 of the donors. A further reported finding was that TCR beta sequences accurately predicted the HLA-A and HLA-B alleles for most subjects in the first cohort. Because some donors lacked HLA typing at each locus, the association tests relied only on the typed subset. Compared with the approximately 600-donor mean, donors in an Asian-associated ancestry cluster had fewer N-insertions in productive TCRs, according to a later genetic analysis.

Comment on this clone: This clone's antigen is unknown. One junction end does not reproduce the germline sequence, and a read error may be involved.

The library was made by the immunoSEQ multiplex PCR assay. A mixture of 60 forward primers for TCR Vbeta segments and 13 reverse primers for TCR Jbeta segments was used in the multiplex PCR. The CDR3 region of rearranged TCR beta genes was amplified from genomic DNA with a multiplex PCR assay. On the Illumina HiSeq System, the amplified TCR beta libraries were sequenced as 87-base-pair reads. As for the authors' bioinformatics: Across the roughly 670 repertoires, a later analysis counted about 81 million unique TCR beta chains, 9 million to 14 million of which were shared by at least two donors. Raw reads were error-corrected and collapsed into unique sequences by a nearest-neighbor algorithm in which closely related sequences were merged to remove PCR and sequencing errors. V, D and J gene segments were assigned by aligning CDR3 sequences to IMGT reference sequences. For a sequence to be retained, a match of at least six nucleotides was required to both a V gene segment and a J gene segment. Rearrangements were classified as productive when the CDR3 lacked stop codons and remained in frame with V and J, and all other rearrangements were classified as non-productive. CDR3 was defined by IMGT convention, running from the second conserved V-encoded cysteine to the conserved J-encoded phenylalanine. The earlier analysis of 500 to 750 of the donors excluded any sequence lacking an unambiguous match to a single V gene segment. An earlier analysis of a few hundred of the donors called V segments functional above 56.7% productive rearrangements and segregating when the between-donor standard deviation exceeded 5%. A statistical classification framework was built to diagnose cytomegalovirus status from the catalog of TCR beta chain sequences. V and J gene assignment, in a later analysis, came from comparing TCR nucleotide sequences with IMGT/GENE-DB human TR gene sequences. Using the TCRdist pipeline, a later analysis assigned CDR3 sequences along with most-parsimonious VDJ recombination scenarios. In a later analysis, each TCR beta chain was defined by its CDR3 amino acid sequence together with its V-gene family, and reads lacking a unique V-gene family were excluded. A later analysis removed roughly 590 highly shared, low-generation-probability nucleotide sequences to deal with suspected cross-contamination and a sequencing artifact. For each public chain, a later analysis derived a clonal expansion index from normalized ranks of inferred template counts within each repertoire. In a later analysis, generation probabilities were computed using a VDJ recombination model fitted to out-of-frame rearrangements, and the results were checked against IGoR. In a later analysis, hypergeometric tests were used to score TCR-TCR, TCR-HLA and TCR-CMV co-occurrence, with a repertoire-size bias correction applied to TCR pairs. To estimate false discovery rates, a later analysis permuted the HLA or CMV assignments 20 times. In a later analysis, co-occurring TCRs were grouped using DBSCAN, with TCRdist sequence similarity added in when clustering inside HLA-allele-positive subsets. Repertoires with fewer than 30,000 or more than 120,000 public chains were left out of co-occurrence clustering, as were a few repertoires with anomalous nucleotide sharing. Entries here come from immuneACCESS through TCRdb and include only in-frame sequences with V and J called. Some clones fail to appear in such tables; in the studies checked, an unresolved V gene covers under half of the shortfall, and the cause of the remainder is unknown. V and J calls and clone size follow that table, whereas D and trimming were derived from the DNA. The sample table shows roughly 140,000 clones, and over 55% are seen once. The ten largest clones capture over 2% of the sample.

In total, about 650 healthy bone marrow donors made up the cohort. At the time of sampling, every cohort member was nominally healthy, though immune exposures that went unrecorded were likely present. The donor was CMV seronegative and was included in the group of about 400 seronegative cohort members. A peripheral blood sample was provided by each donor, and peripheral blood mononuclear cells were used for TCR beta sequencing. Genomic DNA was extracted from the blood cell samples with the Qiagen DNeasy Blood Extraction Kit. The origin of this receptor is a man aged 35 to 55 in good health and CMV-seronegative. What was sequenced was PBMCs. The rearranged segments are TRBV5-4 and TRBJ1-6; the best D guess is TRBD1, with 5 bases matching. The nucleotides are TGTGCCAGCAGCTATGGGGGGTGGTCACCCCTCAACTTT. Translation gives CASSYGGWSPLNF. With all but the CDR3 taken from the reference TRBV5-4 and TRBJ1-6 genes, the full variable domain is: ETGVTQSPTHLIKTRGQQVTLRCSSQSGHNTVSWYQQALGQGPQFIFQYYREEENGRGNFPPRFSGLQFPNYSSELNVNALELDDSALYLCASSYGGWSPLNFGNGTRLTVT.